This entry describes one T cell receptor (beta chain). V was trimmed by 1 base and J by 0 bases, leaving 10 bases between them. Germline-derived CDR1 and CDR2 are GTSNPN and SVGIG (reference sequence). The CDR3 runs to 15 residues. The sample originates from a study of T cell changes during pregnancy in multiple sclerosis. Generated by immunoSEQ multiplex PCR, the TCRdb table keeps only in-frame clones and is missing some. This table has tens of thousands of clones, around 90% appearing once. This material consisted of peripheral blood, taken in the second trimester of pregnancy. The chain uses TRBV30 and TRBJ1-5, with D maybe TRBD1 (5 bases). The sequence was collected from a female donor with multiple sclerosis, enrolled in a pregnancy study. The CDR3 coding sequence is TGTGCCTGGAGTGCCCAGGGATATAGCAATCAGCCCCAGCATTTT. It encodes CAWSAQGYSNQPQHF. Full variable domain (remainder filled in from reference TRBV30 and TRBJ1-5): SQTIHQWPATLVQPVGSPLSLECTVEGTSNPNLYWYRQAAGRGLQLLFYSVGIGQISSEVPQNLSASRPQDRQFILSSKKLLLSDSGFYLCAWSAQGYSNQPQHFGDGTRLSIL.